This TCR beta chain is drawn from a study of blood T cell repertoires in COVID-19 (dated by TCRdb to 2020 to 2021). Study-wide context: The collaborator samples originated in the United States, Italy and Spain and spanned the acute and convalescent phases of COVID-19. Subjects who had been exposed to COVID-19, were actively infected with it, or had recovered from it provided the deeply sampled blood TCRbeta repertoires that made up the dataset. A de-identified subject ID, COVID-19 status, age in years and sex were almost always included in the sample metadata. Samples were obtained from the ongoing ImmuneRACE study (first 160 participants) and from approximately 1,200 subjects provided by 6 global collaborators. The material from the prospective study consisted of cDNA or gDNA derived from T cells, B-cell-depleted T cells, or PBMCs. Where available, HLA class I and class II types were obtained from metadata supplied by the sample provider rather than from assay-based typing. A freely available public database, intended as a resource for researchers studying the immune response to SARS-CoV-2, is where the repertoires were released.

The immunoSEQ Assay, a bias-controlled multiplex PCR, was used to amplify TCRbeta CDR3 regions from genomic DNA. The paper's processing steps were these. Nucleated cell counts per sample were estimated from amplification of reference gene primers within the assay. To quantify the absolute abundance of each unique TCRbeta CDR3 rearrangement, sequence reads were collapsed and filtered. For each sample, productive Simpson clonality was calculated by taking the square root of Simpson's diversity index across productive rearrangements. This is the immuneACCESS table as TCRdb keeps it, with only in-frame sequences that have V and J called. A part of the clones is gone; compared with another copy, unresolved V genes explain less than half, and the rest is unexplained. Clone size and V and J calls were adopted from that table, with D and trimming inferred from the DNA. The sample records some 300,000 clones, roughly 89% of which are singletons. Under 3% of the sample is held by the ten biggest clonotypes.

Turning to this clone: Its antigen specificity is not known. Base-call qualities are not available, and no considerably larger clone is one nucleotide away.

V is pruned by 4 bases and J by 2 bases, leaving 1 base of the junction without a gene match. The germline V gene specifies MGHRA as CDR1 and YSYEKL as CDR2. The CDR3, from cysteine to phenylalanine, totals 13 residues. Here the CDR3 DNA is all that survives: 39 bases in frame from base 1. In the prospective study, participants were about 18 to 100 years old, resided in under 30 geographic areas of the United States, and were enrolled through a virtual design. In the prospective study, participants were assigned to cohorts based on the clinical history participants reported in a screening survey and a study questionnaire. Exposed participants were defined as having been in contact with someone with a PCR-confirmed or clinician-diagnosed COVID-19 case within 2 weeks of study entry. Mobile phlebotomists in the prospective study collected whole blood, serum and a nasopharyngeal or oropharyngeal swab from every participant. Over a 2-month period, participants in the prospective study had the option of providing additional blood draws and questionnaires. Before DNA extraction, prospective study blood samples were shipped either frozen or at room temperature.

Broader findings and caveats from the paper: The quantity of clinical and demographic metadata differed by source and by participant and was supplied without curation.

This clonotype originated in a woman aged 50 to 60 who had been exposed to COVID-19. The chain joins TRBV4-1 to TRBJ2-7; 8 bases in the junction line up with TRBD1. Source material: PBMCs or T cells enriched from blood (not recorded which). The nucleotides are TGCGCCAGCAGCCGGGACAGGACCTACGAGCAGTACTTC. The encoded protein is CASSRDRTYEQYF.